The 19 T cell receptor beta chains below all came from one sample that was sequenced in a study of tumor-infiltrating lymphocytes in oesophageal squamous cell carcinoma. A single record per CDR3 protein comes from TCRdb applying MiXCR to the PCR reads. Seen here are about 17,000 distinct CDR3 sequences, around 43% observed once, and the top ten hold roughly 20%. The sample taken for sequencing was normal esophageal tissue next to the tumor. The receptors originated from a female donor with esophageal squamous cell carcinoma.

The chain carries TRBV11-3 and TRBJ2-5; D not certain. The CDR3 has 12 residues. The ends were cut back, 3 bases at V and 5 bases at J, with 7 bases in the middle. The germline gives CDR1 SGHNT, CDR2 YENEEA. The DNA for the CDR3 is TGTGCCAGCAGCTTTACCCGTGAGACCCAGTACTTC. It translates to CASSFTRETQYF.

This clonotype turned up a few times. This chain uses TRBV7-6 with TRBJ2-5; a possible D gene is TRBD1 (5 bases). The CDR3 is 15 residues long. V was trimmed by 1 base and J by 5 bases, leaving 14 bases between them. The germline V gene has CDR1 SGHVS and CDR2 FNYEAQ. In DNA form, the CDR3 reads TGTGCCAGCAGCTTAGGAGGACCAAAGGGGGAGACCCAGTACTTC. Residues: CASSLGGPKGETQYF. The variable domain in full, completed from reference TRBV7-6 and TRBJ2-5, reads GAGVSQSPRYKVTKRGQDVALRCDPISGHVSLYWYRQALGQGPEFLTYFNYEAQQDKSGLPNDRFSAERPEGSISTLTIQRTEQRDSAMYRCASSLGGPKGETQYFGPGTRLLVL.

This clonotype is termed medium-sized (0.01 to 0.1%). The chain couples TRBV6-1 to TRBJ2-1; a possible D gene is TRBD2 (5 bases). Between the trimmed V and J ends, which lost 6 bases and 0 bases, there was a span of 12 bases. This CDR3 has 15 amino acids. CDR1 is MNHNS, CDR2 SASEGT, per germline. Here the CDR3 reads CASRRSGTSYNEQFF. CDR3 coding DNA: TGTGCCAGCAGACGGAGCGGAACCTCCTACAATGAGCAGTTCTTC.

This clonotype is categorized as medium-sized. The chain couples TRBV28 to TRBJ1-5; 8 bases fit TRBD1. This CDR3 has 17 amino acids. J lost 1 base, V lost 6 bases, and 11 bases had no gene match. The germline CDR1 and CDR2 sequences are MDHEN and SYDVKM. The CDR3 reads CASSVFFRQGSNQPQHF. Here the CDR3 DNA reads TGTGCCAGCAGCGTGTTTTTTAGACAGGGGAGCAATCAGCCCCAGCATTTT.

The J gene is TRBJ2-6, the V gene TRBV7-2; D is tentatively TRBD1 or TRBD2 (5 bases each). The J call is doubtful: the DNA matches TRBJ2-7 better. The CDR3 is made up of 14 amino acids. Germline values: CDR1 SGHTA, CDR2 FQGNSA. The CDR3 sequence: CASSVWGSVYEQYF. DNA for the CDR3: TGTGCCAGCAGCGTGTGGGGGAGCGTATACGAGCAGTACTTC.

In this sample, this clonotype turned up a few times. The chain couples TRBV7-2 to TRBJ2-1, with 8 positions matching TRBD2. The tail of the sequence fits TRBJ2-7 better, so the J call may be wrong. CDR3 size: 14 residues. The germline V gene encodes CDR1 SGHTA and CDR2 FQGNSA. The CDR3 reads CASSLRGGTYEQYF. In DNA, the CDR3 is TGTGCCAGCAGCTTACGGGGGGGAACCTACGAGCAGTACTTC.

This chain connects TRBV7-6 to TRBJ1-4; D remains ambiguous. CDR3 length equals 13 residues. Germline V gene lookup returns CDR1 SGHVS and CDR2 FNYEAQ. V was pared by 2 bases and J by 8 bases, with 9 bases between. CDR3 DNA: TGTGCCAGCAGCTTAATGCTGGGGGAAAAACTGTTTTTT. It codes for CASSLMLGEKLFF.

The chain recombines TRBV12-3 or TRBV12-4 with TRBJ2-2; 9 bases agree with TRBD1. The junction had 8 bases not matched to a gene; V was cut back by 6 bases and J by 6 bases. CDR3 length equals 15 residues. CDR3 nucleotides: TGTGCCAGCAGGTCCGGGACAGGGTCCGCCGGGGAGCTGTTTTTT. Its protein is CASRSGTGSAGELFF.

The J gene is TRBJ2-2, the V gene TRBV6-8, with D tentatively TRBD2 (5 bases). With 4 bases removed from V and 3 bases from J, the gap between germline ends came to 12 bases. Germline CDR1 and CDR2: MNHGY and SAAAGT. The CDR3 has 15 amino acids. The CDR3, as DNA: TGTGCCAGCAGTTTGGGATTACTAGACACCGGGGAGCTGTTTTTT. Amino acids: CASSLGLLDTGELFF.

The sample holds one count of this clonotype. The junction differs from germline at one of its ends, possibly a read error. V and J are TRBV6-6 and TRBJ2-4, with D perhaps TRBD1 (5 bases). Germline V gives CDR1 MNHNY, CDR2 SVGAGI (reference sequence). The CDR3 has 13 residues. The chain's CDR3 is CASSTPPTDTQCF. CDR3 DNA sequence: TGTGCCAGCAGTACCCCACCGACAGATACGCAGTGCTTC.

This clonotype is medium-sized in the sample. The chain has TRBV12-3 or TRBV12-4 and TRBJ1-5; 7 bases agree with TRBD1. The CDR3 has 15 residues. Losses at the gene ends were 6 bases for V and 3 bases for J; bases not matched to a gene: 8. This chain's CDR3 is CASRPQGGDNQPQHF. In DNA form, the CDR3 reads TGTGCCAGCAGACCGCAGGGGGGAGACAATCAGCCCCAGCATTTT.

This clonotype showed up just a few times. The chain has TRBV5-1 and TRBJ2-5, with a tentative D call TRBD1 (7 bases). Matching the DNA end better, TRBJ2-1 makes the J call doubtful. CDR1 and CDR2 from the germline V gene are SGHRS and YFSETQ. CDR3 length: 13 amino acids. The CDR3 here is CASSFGGGGEQFF. The CDR3, as DNA: TGCGCCAGCAGCTTCGGAGGGGGCGGTGAGCAGTTCTTC.

A note on this clonotype: The germline gene is not matched at one end of the junction; a read error may be the cause. The chain combines TRBV28 with TRBJ2-7, with a possible D match to TRBD2 (7 bases). The V gene's germline CDR1 is MDHEN and CDR2 SYDVKM. The CDR3 consists of 15 residues. DNA of the CDR3: TGTGCCAGCAGTCCTCCGGGGGGCCGGAATTCACCCCTCCACTTC. Residues: CASSPPGGRNSPLHF.

The chain combines TRBV5-6 with TRBJ2-4; 8 bases are a match to TRBD1. CDR3 length: 15 residues. The V gene end was trimmed by 5 bases and the J gene end by 0 bases; junction bases not matched to a gene: 4. CDR1 SGHDT and CDR2 YYEEEE come from the germline V gene. CDR3 bases: TGTGCCAGCAGACCGGGACAGGTAGCCAAAAACATTCAGTACTTC. Its translation is CASRPGQVAKNIQYF.

The V gene is TRBV6-5, the J gene TRBJ2-1, with D possibly TRBD1 on 5 matching bases. The better agreement between TRBJ2-7 and the DNA end casts doubt on the J call. Germline loops: CDR1 MNHEY, CDR2 SVGAGI. This CDR3 is 13 amino acids long. Here the CDR3 DNA reads TGTGCCAGCAGTTACCAGGGCACCTACGAGCAGTACTTC. Encoded protein: CASSYQGTYEQYF.

The chain joins TRBV28 to TRBJ1-3; 7 bases agree with TRBD1. This CDR3 comprises 16 residues. V gave up 5 bases and J gave up 0 bases; unmatched junction bases: 7. From germline, CDR1 is MDHEN and CDR2 SYDVKM. The CDR3 reads CASSETGALSGNTIYF. In nucleotides, the CDR3 is TGTGCCAGCAGTGAAACAGGGGCCCTCTCTGGAAACACCATATATTTT.

This clonotype was observed a few times. This chain uses TRBV12-3 or TRBV12-4 with TRBJ2-2; no definite D call. The V end was cut by 3 bases, the J end by 1 base, with 6 bases between. The CDR3 covers 14 residues. CDR3 region: CASSFSRNTGELFF. CDR3 bases: TGTGCCAGCAGTTTCAGTAGGAACACCGGGGAGCTGTTTTTT.

The chain uses TRBV7-2 and TRBJ2-4; 7 positions agree with TRBD2. The closer fit of TRBJ2-7 to the DNA end suggests the J call may be wrong. Germline loops: CDR1 SGHTA, CDR2 FQGNSA. The CDR3 has 16 amino acids. The CDR3 here is CASSLIAGDTTYEQYF. CDR3 nucleotides: TGTGCCAGCAGCTTAATCGCGGGAGACACAACCTACGAGCAGTACTTC.

This clonotype was observed a few times. The chain carries TRBV14 and TRBJ2-4; D is ambiguous. The DNA end favors TRBJ2-7, so the J call may be wrong. CDR1 is SGHDN, CDR2 FVKESK, per germline. The CDR3 is 13 amino acids. Written as DNA, the CDR3 is TGTGCCAGCAGCCAAGGGCTACCTAACGAGCAGTACTTC. Encoded protein: CASSQGLPNEQYF.